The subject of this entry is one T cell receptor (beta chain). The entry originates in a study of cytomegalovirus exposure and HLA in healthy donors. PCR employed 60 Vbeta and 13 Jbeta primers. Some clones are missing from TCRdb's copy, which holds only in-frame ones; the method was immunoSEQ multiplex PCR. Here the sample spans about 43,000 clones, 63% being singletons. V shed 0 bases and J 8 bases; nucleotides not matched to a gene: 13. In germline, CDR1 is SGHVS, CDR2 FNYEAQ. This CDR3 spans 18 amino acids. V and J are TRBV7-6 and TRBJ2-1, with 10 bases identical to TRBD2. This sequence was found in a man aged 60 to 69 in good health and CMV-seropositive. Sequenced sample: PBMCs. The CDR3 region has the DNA TGTGCCAGCAGCTTAGCTCCTAGCGGGAGAACGGCCACCGATGAGCAGTTCTTC. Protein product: CASSLAPSGRTATDEQFF. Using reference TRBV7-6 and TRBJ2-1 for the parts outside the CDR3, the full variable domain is GAGVSQSPRYKVTKRGQDVALRCDPISGHVSLYWYRQALGQGPEFLTYFNYEAQQDKSGLPNDRFSAERPEGSISTLTIQRTEQRDSAMYRCASSLAPSGRTATDEQFFGPGTRLTVL.